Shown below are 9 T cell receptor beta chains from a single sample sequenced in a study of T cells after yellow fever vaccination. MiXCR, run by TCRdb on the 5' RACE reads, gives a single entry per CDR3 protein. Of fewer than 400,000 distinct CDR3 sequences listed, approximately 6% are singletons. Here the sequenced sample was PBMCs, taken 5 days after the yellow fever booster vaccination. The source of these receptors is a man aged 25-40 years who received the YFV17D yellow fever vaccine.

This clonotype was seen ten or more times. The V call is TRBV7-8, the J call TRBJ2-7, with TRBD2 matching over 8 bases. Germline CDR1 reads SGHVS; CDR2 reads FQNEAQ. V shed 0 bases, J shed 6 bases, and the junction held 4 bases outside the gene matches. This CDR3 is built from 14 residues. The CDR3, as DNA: TGTGCCAGCAGCTTAGCTCGGGAGGGCCTCGAGCAGTACTTC. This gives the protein CASSLAREGLEQYF.

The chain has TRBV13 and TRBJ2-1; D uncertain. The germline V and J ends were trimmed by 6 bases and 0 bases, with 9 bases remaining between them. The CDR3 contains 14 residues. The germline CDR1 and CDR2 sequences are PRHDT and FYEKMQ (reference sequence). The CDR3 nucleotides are TGTGCCAGCAGGTTACTTAGCTCCTACAATGAGCAGTTCTTC. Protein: CASRLLSSYNEQFF.

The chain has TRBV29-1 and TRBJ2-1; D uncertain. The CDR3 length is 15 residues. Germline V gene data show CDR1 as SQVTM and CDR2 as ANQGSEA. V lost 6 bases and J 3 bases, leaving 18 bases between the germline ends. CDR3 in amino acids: CSVPGPRPLYNEQFF. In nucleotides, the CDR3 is TGCAGCGTCCCCGGCCCGCGCCCTCTCTACAATGAGCAGTTCTTC.

CDR3: CAWKRVLTEAFF. In DNA, the CDR3 is TGTGCCTGGAAGCGGGTTCTCACTGAAGCTTTCTTT. The chain is built from TRBV30 and TRBJ1-1; no firm D call. The CDR3 sequence is 12 residues long. The V end lost 4 bases, the J end lost 4 bases, and 10 bases lay between the germline ends. From germline, CDR1 is GTSNPN and CDR2 SVGIG (reference sequence).

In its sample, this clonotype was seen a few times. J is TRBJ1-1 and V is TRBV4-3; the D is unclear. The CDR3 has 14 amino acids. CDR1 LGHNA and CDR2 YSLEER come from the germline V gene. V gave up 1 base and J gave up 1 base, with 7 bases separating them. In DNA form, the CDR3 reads TGCGCCAGCAGCCAAGTGTCAGGGAACACTGAAGCTTTCTTT. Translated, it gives CASSQVSGNTEAFF.

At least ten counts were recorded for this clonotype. The CDR3 loop reads CASSLSLAAYNEQFF. CDR3 nucleotide sequence: TGCGCCAGCAGCCTGAGCCTAGCGGCTTACAATGAGCAGTTCTTC. The chain links TRBV5-1 to TRBJ2-1; 7 nucleotides match TRBD2. Germline lookup yields CDR1 SGHRS and CDR2 YFSETQ. The V and J ends lost 4 bases and 4 bases, in that order; junction bases with no gene match: 8. This CDR3 contains 15 residues. Full variable domain (outside the CDR3, taken from reference TRBV5-1 and TRBJ2-1): KAGVTQTPRYLIKTRGQQVTLSCSPISGHRSVSWYQQTPGQGLQFLFEYFSETQRNKGNFPGRFSGRQFSNSRSEMNVSTLELGDSALYLCASSLSLAAYNEQFFGPGTRLTVL.

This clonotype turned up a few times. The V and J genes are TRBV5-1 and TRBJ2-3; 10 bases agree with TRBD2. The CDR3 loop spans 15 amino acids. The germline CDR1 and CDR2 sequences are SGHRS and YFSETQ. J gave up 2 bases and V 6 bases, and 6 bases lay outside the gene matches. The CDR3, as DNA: TGCGCCAGCAAATCTGGGACTAGCGACACAGATACGCAGTATTTT. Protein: CASKSGTSDTDTQYF.

DNA of the CDR3: TGCAGCGTTGCCCACTCTAACTACGAGCAGTACTTC. Its protein product is CSVAHSNYEQYF. The genes are TRBV29-1 and TRBJ2-7; D remains ambiguous. Germline values: CDR1 SQVTM, CDR2 ANQGSEA. V gave up 4 bases and J gave up 3 bases, with 10 bases separating them. The CDR3 consists of 12 residues.

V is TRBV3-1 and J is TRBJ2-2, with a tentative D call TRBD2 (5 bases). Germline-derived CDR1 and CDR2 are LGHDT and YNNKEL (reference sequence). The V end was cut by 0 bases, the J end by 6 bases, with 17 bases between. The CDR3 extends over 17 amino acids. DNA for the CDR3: TGTGCCAGCAGCCAAGATTATCAAGGTCGCGGGCCCGGGGAGCTGTTTTTT. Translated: CASSQDYQGRGPGELFF.